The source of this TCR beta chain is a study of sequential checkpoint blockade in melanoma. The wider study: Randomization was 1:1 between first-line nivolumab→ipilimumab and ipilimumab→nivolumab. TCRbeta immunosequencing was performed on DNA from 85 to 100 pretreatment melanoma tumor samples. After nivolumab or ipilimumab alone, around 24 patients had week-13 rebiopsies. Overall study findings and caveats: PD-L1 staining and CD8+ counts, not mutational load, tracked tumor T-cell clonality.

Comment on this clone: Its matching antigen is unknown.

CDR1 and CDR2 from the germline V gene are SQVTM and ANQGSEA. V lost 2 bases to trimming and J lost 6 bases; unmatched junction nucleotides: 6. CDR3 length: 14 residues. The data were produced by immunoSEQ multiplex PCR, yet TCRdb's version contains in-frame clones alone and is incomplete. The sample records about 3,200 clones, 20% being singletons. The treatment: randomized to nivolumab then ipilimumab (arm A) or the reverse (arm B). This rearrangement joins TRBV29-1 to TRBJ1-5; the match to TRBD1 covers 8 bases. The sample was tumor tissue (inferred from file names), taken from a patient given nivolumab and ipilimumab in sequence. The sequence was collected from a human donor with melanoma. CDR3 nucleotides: TGCAGCGTTGAAACAGGGGGGGAAGGTCAGCCCCAGCATTTT. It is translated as CSVETGGEGQPQHF. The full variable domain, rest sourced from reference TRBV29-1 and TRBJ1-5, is SAVISQKPSRDICQRGTSLTIQCQVDSQVTMMFWYRQQPGQSLTLIATANQGSEATYESGFVIDKFPISRPNLTFSTLTVSNMSPEDSSIYLCSVETGGEGQPQHFGDGTRLSIL.